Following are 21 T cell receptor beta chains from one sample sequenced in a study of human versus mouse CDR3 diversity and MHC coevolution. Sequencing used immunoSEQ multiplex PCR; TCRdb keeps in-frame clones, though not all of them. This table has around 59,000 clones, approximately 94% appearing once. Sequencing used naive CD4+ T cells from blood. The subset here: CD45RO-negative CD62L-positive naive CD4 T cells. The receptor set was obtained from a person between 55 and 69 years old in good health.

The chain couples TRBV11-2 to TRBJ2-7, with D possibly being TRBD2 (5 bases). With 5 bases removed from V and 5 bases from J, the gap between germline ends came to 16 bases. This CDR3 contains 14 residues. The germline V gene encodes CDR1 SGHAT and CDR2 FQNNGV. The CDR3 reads CASSLAPQEDEQYF. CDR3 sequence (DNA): TGTGCCAGCAGCCTGGCCCCCCAGGAGGACGAGCAGTACTTC. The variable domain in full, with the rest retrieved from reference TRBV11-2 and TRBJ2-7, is EAGVAQSPRYKIIEKRQSVAFWCNPISGHATLYWYQQILGQGPKLLIQFQNNGVVDDSQLPKDRFSAERLKGVDSTLKIQPAKLEDSAVYLCASSLAPQEDEQYFGPGTRLTVT.

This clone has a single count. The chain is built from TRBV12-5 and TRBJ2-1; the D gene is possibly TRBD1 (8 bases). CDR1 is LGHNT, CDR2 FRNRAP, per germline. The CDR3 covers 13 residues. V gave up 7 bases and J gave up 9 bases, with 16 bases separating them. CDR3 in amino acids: CASAQGAGVEQFF. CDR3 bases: TGTGCTAGTGCTCAGGGGGCGGGGGTTGAGCAGTTCTTC.

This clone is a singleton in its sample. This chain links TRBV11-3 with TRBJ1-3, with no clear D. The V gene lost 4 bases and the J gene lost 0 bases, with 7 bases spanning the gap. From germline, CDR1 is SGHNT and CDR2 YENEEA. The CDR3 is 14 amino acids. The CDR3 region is CASSSGSSGNTIYF. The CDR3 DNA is TGTGCCAGCAGCTCGGGGAGCTCTGGAAACACCATATATTTT.

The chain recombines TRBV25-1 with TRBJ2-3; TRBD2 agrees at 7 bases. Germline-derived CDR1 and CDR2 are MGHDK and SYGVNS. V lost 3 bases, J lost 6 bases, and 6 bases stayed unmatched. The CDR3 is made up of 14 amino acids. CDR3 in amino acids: CASSDTSAGDTQYF. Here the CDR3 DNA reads TGTGCCAGCAGTGATACTAGCGCGGGGGATACGCAGTATTTT.

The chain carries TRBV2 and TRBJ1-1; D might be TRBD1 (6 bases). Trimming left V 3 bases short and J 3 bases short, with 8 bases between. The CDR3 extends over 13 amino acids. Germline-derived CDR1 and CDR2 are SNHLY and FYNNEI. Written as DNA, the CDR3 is TGTGCCAGCAGTGATACAGGGCACACTGAAGCTTTCTTT. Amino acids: CASSDTGHTEAFF.

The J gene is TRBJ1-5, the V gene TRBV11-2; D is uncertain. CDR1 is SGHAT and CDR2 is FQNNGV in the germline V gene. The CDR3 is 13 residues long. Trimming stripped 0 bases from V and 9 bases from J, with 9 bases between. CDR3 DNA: TGTGCCAGCAGCTTAGACCTCCTTAGGCCCCAGCATTTT. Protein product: CASSLDLLRPQHF. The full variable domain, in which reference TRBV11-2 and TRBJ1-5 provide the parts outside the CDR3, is EAGVAQSPRYKIIEKRQSVAFWCNPISGHATLYWYQQILGQGPKLLIQFQNNGVVDDSQLPKDRFSAERLKGVDSTLKIQPAKLEDSAVYLCASSLDLLRPQHFGDGTRLSIL.

CDR3 amino acids: CASSRTGGSGETQYF. In DNA form, the CDR3 reads TGTGCCAGCAGTCGTACAGGGGGCTCTGGGGAGACCCAGTACTTC. The chain recombines TRBV13 with TRBJ2-5; 9 bases match TRBD1. CDR3 length: 15 amino acids. V lost 6 bases and J lost 5; bases outside the gene matches: 10. Germline V gene data show CDR1 as PRHDT and CDR2 as FYEKMQ (reference sequence).

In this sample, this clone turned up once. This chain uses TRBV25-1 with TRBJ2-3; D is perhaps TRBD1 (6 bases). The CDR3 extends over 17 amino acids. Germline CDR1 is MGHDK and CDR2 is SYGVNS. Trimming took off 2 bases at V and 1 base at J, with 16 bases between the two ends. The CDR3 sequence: CASSEPLDRIGTDTQYF. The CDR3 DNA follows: TGTGCCAGCAGTGAACCCCTAGACAGGATCGGCACAGATACGCAGTATTTT.

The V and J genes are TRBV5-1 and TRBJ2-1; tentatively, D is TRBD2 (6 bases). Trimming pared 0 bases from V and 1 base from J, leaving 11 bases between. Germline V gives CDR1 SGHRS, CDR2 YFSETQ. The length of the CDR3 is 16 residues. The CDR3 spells CASSLERTKSYNEQFF. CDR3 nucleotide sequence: TGCGCCAGCAGCTTGGAGAGGACTAAATCCTACAATGAGCAGTTCTTC.

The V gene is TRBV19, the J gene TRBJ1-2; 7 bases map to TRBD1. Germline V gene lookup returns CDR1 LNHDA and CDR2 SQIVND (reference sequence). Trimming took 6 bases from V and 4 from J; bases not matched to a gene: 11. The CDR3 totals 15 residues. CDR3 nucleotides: TGTGCCAGTAGCTCGGGATACGGGACAGTCTATGGCTACACCTTC. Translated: CASSSGYGTVYGYTF. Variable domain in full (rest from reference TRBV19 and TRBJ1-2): DGGITQSPKYLFRKEGQNVTLSCEQNLNHDAMYWYRQDPGQGLRLIYYSQIVNDFQKGDIAEGYSVSREKKESFPLTVTSAQKNPTAFYLCASSSGYGTVYGYTFGSGTRLTVV.

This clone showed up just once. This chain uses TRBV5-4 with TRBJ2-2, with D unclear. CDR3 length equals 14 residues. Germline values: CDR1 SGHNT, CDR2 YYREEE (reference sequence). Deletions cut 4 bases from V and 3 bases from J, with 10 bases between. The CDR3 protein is CASSPLLDTGELFF. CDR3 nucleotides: TGTGCCAGCAGCCCTCTCCTAGACACCGGGGAGCTGTTTTTT.

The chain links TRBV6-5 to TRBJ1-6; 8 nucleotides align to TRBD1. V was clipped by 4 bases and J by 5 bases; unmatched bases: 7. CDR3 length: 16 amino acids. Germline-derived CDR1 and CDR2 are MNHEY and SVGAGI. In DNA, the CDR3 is TGTGCCAGCAGTTCAGACGGGACAGGCAATAATTCACCCCTCCACTTT. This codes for CASSSDGTGNNSPLHF.

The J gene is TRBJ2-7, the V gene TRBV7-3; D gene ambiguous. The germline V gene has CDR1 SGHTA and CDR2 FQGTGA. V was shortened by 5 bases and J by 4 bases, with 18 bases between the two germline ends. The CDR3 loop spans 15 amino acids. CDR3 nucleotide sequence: TGTGCCAGCAGCCCCCACGGCCACAGTTCTTACGAGCAGTACTTC. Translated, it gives CASSPHGHSSYEQYF.

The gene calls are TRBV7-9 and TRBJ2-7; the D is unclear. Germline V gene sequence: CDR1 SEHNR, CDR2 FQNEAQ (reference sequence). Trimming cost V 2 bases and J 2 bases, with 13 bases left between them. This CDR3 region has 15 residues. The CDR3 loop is CASSLTADSPYEQYF. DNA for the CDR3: TGTGCCAGCAGCTTAACCGCGGATTCGCCCTACGAGCAGTACTTC.

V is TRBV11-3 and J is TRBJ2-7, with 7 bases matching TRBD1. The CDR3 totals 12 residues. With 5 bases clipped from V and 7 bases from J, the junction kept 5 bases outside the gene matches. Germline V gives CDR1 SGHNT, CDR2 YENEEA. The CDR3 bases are TGTGCCAGCAGCCGCACAGGGGTTGAGCAGTACTTC. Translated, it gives CASSRTGVEQYF.

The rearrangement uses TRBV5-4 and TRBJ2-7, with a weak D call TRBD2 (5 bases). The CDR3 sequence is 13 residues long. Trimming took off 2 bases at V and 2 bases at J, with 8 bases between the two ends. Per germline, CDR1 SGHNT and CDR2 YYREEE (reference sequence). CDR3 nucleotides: TGTGCCAGCAGCTTATCCGGGGCCTACGAGCAGTACTTC. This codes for CASSLSGAYEQYF.

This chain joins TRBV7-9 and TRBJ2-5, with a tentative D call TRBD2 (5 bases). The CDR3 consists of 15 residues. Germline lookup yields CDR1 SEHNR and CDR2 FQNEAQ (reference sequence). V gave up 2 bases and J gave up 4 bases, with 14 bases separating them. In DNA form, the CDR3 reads TGTGCCAGCAGCTTACTGCAAGCGGTGGGAGAGACCCAGTACTTC. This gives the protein CASSLLQAVGETQYF.

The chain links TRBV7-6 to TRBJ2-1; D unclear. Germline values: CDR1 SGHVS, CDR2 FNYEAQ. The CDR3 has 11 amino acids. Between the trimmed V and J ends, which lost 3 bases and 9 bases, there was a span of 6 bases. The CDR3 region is CASSFVGEQFF. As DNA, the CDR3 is TGTGCCAGCAGCTTCGTCGGTGAGCAGTTCTTC.

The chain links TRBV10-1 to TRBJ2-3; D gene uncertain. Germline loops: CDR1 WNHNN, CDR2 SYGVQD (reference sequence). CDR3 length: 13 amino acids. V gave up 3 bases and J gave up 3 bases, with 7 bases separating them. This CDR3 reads CASSDLITDTQYF. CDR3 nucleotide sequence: TGCGCCAGCAGTGACCTTATAACAGATACGCAGTATTTT.

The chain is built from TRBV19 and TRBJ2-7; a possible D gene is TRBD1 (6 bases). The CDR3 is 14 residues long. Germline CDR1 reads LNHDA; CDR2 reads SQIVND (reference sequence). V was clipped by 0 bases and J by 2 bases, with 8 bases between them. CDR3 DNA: TGTGCCAGTAGTATAGACAGGGGACCCTACGAGCAGTACTTC. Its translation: CASSIDRGPYEQYF.

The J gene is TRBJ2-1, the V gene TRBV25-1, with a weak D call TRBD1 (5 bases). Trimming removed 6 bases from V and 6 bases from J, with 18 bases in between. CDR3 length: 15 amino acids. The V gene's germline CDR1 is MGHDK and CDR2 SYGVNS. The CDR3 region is CASSEDTPYGNEQFF. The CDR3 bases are TGTGCCAGCAGCGAGGACACCCCCTACGGCAATGAGCAGTTCTTC.